This is a list of T cell receptor beta chains from one sample in a study of blood T cell repertoires in COVID-19. Using immunoSEQ multiplex PCR, the repertoire was profiled, and TCRdb retains in-frame clones only, with some absent. Here the sample spans around 83,000 clones, roughly 90% being singletons. The specimen sequenced was peripheral blood. The receptors were gathered from a man aged 50 to 60 with active or convalescent COVID-19. Each CDR3 is given with its conserved first and last residue. A D gene is named only where the DNA matches it firmly. Rows may omit the clone size; those that give it use once, few, many or a size class.

.	TRBJ2-1	TRBV5-1	.	TGCGCCAGCAGCTCGGAGTACTCCTACAATGAGCAGTTCTTC	CASSSEYSYNEQFF
.	TRBJ2-5	TRBV19	TRBD1	TGTGCCAGTAGTAGGGGTCCAGGGGGCCGAGAGACCCAGTACTTC	CASSRGPGGRETQYF
once	TRBJ1-5	TRBV7-2	TRBD1	TGTGCCAGCAGCCCACGACAGGGGTGGGAGCAGCCCCAGCATTTT	CASSPRQGWEQPQHF
.	TRBJ1-4	TRBV5-1	.	TGCGCCAGCAGCTTGCGGCCCCAGGGCTATTCGGGTGAAAAACTGTTTTTT	CASSLRPQGYSGEKLFF
.	TRBJ2-7	TRBV2	TRBD1	TGTGCCAGCAGTGAAATTGGGCAGGGGGCCTACGAGCAGTACTTC	CASSEIGQGAYEQYF
.	TRBJ1-2	TRBV6-5	.	TGTGCCAGCAGTCAGGACAGAAACTATGGCTACACCTTC	CASSQDRNYGYTF
.	TRBJ2-3	TRBV5-6	TRBD1	TGTGCCAGCAGCTTGGGGCAGGGGGCGAGCACAGATACGCAGTATTTT	CASSLGQGASTDTQYF
.	TRBJ1-1	TRBV23-1	.	TGCGCCAGCAGTCAATTACTAGGTGGGATCACTGAAGCTTTCTTT	CASSQLLGGITEAFF
.	TRBJ2-7	TRBV19	.	TGTGCCAGTAGTATACTTCAGGGGAGAAACTACGAGCAGTACTTC	CASSILQGRNYEQYF
.	TRBJ1-4	TRBV5-1	TRBD1	TGCGCCAGCAGCTTGCGACAGGGAAGGACTAATGAAAAACTGTTTTTT	CASSLRQGRTNEKLFF
.	TRBJ2-5	TRBV27	.	TGTGCCAGCAGATCGGGACTTAGGGGAGAGACCCAGTACTTC	CASRSGLRGETQYF
.	TRBJ2-1	TRBV3-1/TRBV3-2	TRBD2	TGTGCCAGCAGCCTAGCGGGGGGGCCAATAGATGAGCAGTTCTTC	CASSLAGGPIDEQFF
.	TRBJ2-5	TRBV7-9	.	TGTGCCAGCAGCTTATGGCAGGGGGGAGAAGAGACCCAGTACTTC	CASSLWQGGEETQYF
few	TRBJ1-2	TRBV4-1	TRBD1	TGCGCCAGCAGCCAAGATCGACAGGGAAGCTACACCTTC	CASSQDRQGSYTF
.	TRBJ1-6	TRBV28	TRBD1	TGTGCCAGCAGTACGGACAGGGTTAATTCACCCCTCCACTTT	CASSTDRVNSPLHF
few	TRBJ2-7	TRBV2	.	TGTGCCAGCAGTGAAGTATCCCCGACAGGCTCCGAGCAGTACTTC	CASSEVSPTGSEQYF
.	TRBJ1-6	TRBV5-6	.	TGTGCCAGCAGCAGCCAGATGTTCGGGAATTCACCCCTCCACTTT	CASSSQMFGNSPLHF
.	TRBJ2-2	TRBV10-3	.	TGTGCCATCAGTTCCAGCGGTTCCCACACCGGGGAGCTGTTTTTT	CAISSSGSHTGELFF
once	TRBJ1-5	TRBV5-4	.	TGTGCCAGCAGCATCACAGGAACGGAAAACCAGCATTTT	CASSITGTENQHF
.	TRBJ2-5	TRBV2	TRBD1	TGTGCCAGAGGAACAGGACAGGGGGCTAGCGAGACCCAGTACTTC	CARGTGQGASETQYF
medium-sized	TRBJ2-7	TRBV3-1/TRBV3-2	TRBD1	TGTGCCAGCAGCCGAGACGGGACAGGGGGGGCCGAGCAGTACTTC	CASSRDGTGGAEQYF
.	TRBJ1-1	TRBV18	.	TGTGCCAGCGCCGCGGTGGGGGGCACTGAAGCTTTCTTT	CASAAVGGTEAFF
.	TRBJ1-4	TRBV6-2/TRBV6-3	.	TGTGCCAGCAGTTTAGAGGTCCGGGGGTGGAAACTGTTTTTT	CASSLEVRGWKLFF
.	TRBJ2-3	TRBV4-1	TRBD2	TGCGCCAGCAGCCAACGACTAGCGGGGGGACCGAATACGCAGTATTTT	CASSQRLAGGPNTQYF
few	TRBJ1-2	TRBV28	TRBD1	TGTGCCAGCAGCCCTATCCCGCAGGGGGTACGGTATGGCTACACCTTC	CASSPIPQGVRYGYTF
.	TRBJ2-3	TRBV4-2	TRBD2	TGTGCCAGCAGCCAAGTTCTAGCGGGCTACACAGATACGCAGTATTTT	CASSQVLAGYTDTQYF